This T cell receptor (beta chain) was observed in a study of blood T cells in healthy people across ages. The wider study: Template switching retrieved approximately one barcoded beta molecule for each two T cells.

Germline CDR1 MNHNY, CDR2 SVGAGI (reference sequence). Trimming took 6 bases from V and 0 from J, leaving 12 bases between them. This CDR3 region has 15 residues. Overall study findings and caveats: Bulk PBMC profiling left naive and antigen-experienced comparisons inconclusive. Strong correlation existed between TCR beta diversity and naive T cell percentage.

This clonotype was picked up a small number of times. Its antigen is undetermined. Together with a sample-barcoded 5' primer, a J-beta primer mix was included in a second PCR lasting about 7 to 11 cycles. TCRdb ran MiXCR on the 5' RACE reads and lists one entry per CDR3 protein. The sample lists fewer than 2,000,000 distinct CDR3 sequences; more than 35% were seen once. The source is a human donor in good health. The material sequenced was blood. The gene calls are TRBV6-6 and TRBJ2-1; no definite D call. The CDR3, as DNA: TGTGCCAGCAGCCACCAAAGAAGCTCCTACAATGAGCAGTTCTTC. This sequence encodes CASSHQRSSYNEQFF.